Below, 17 T cell receptor beta chains from the same sample are listed, as sequenced in a study of blood T cell repertoires in COVID-19. Clones were read by immunoSEQ multiplex PCR, and TCRdb kept only the in-frame ones, dropping some. The sample includes about 92,000 clones, about nine tenths of them seen just once. The sample consisted of peripheral blood. These receptor sequences come from a human donor with active COVID-19. The donor label of this sample is uncertain.

V gene TRBV18 combines with J gene TRBJ2-7, with 9 bases fitting TRBD2. There are 15 residues in the CDR3. Germline assignment: CDR1 KGHSH and CDR2 LQKENI. After removal of 0 bases from V and 4 bases from J, the junction contained 4 bases not matched to a gene. The CDR3 region has the DNA TGTGCCAGCTCACCACCGGTTCTAGCGGGGTACGAGCAGTACTTC. Amino acids: CASSPPVLAGYEQYF.

The CDR3 loop is CASSADRGGRHNSPLHF. CDR3 in DNA: TGTGCCAGCAGCGCAGACAGGGGAGGACGGCATAATTCACCCCTCCACTTT. V usage is TRBV2 and J usage is TRBJ1-6; the match to TRBD1 covers 8 bases. The ends lost 6 bases at V and 5 bases at J; junction bases unmatched: 12. Germline V gives CDR1 SNHLY, CDR2 FYNNEI. This CDR3 spans 17 amino acids.

This clone was observed a handful of times. The chain couples TRBV7-2 to TRBJ2-5; 9 bases map to TRBD1. The V gene end was trimmed by 4 bases and the J gene end by 6 bases; junction bases not matched to a gene: 6. This CDR3 has 14 amino acids. The V gene's germline CDR1 is SGHTA and CDR2 FQGNSA. In DNA form, the CDR3 reads TGTGCCAGCAGCTCCCCACAGGGGGCCAAGACCCAGTACTTC. Its protein product is CASSSPQGAKTQYF.

The CDR3 nucleotides are TGTGCCAGTAGTATAGGTGAAGGGGGCTACGAGCAGTACTTC. Amino acid sequence: CASSIGEGGYEQYF. This rearrangement joins TRBV19 to TRBJ2-7; the D gene is possibly TRBD1 (6 bases). This CDR3 spans 14 amino acids. V shed 1 base and J shed 3 bases, with 10 bases lying between them. Germline V gives CDR1 LNHDA, CDR2 SQIVND (reference sequence).

Concerning this clone: At one end the junction does not follow the germline gene, possibly because of a read error. The chain combines TRBV18 with TRBJ1-4; 7 nucleotides match TRBD1. This CDR3 has 13 residues. Per germline, CDR1 KGHSH and CDR2 LQKENI. The CDR3 bases are TGTGCCAGCTCACCACCGGGACAGATCGCGCCGCGTTTT. Translation: CASSPPGQIAPRF.

This clone was recorded only once. The rearrangement uses TRBV18 and TRBJ2-4; a weak D match, TRBD2 (7 bases). This CDR3 has 14 amino acids. Germline CDR1 KGHSH, CDR2 LQKENI. V was clipped by 0 bases and J by 7 bases, with 10 bases between them. The CDR3 DNA reads as TGTGCCAGCTCACCACCGGAGGGGGGGAACATTCAGTACTTC. Encoded protein: CASSPPEGGNIQYF.

The chain has TRBV2 and TRBJ1-1, with TRBD1 as a possible D gene (5 bases). V lost 7 bases and J lost 3, with 12 bases in between. Looked up from germline, CDR1 is SNHLY and CDR2 is FYNNEI. The CDR3 extends over 13 amino acids. The CDR3 loop is CASTGGADTEAFF. As DNA, the CDR3 is TGTGCCAGCACCGGAGGGGCGGACACTGAAGCTTTCTTT. Full variable domain (remainder filled in from reference TRBV2 and TRBJ1-1): EPEVTQTPSHQVTQMGQEVILRCVPISNHLYFYWYRQILGQKVEFLVSFYNNEISEKSEIFDDQFSVERPDGSNFTLKIRSTKLEDSAMYFCASTGGADTEAFFGQGTRLTVV.

The gene calls are TRBV12-5 and TRBJ1-2; D is ambiguous. Germline-derived CDR1 and CDR2 are LGHNT and FRNRAP. V was trimmed by 5 bases and J by 0 bases, leaving 10 bases between them. This CDR3 has 14 amino acids. CDR3 region: CASGPGETNYGYTF. In DNA, the CDR3 is TGTGCTAGTGGTCCAGGTGAAACTAACTATGGCTACACCTTC.

The rearrangement joins TRBV27 to TRBJ1-2; TRBD1 might be the D (5 bases). Germline V gene lookup returns CDR1 MNHEY and CDR2 SMNVEV (reference sequence). This CDR3 is 12 amino acids long. V shed 4 bases and J shed 3 bases, with 6 bases lying between them. The CDR3 protein is CASSSGYYGYTF. In nucleotides, the CDR3 is TGTGCCAGCAGTTCAGGGTACTATGGCTACACCTTC.

This clone turned up a few times. DNA of the CDR3: TGCGCCAGCAGCCACCTTTTCACCGAGACCGGGGAGCTGTTTTTT. It is translated as CASSHLFTETGELFF. The chain carries TRBV4-1 and TRBJ2-2; D is unclear. V dropped 3 bases and J dropped 5 bases, with 13 bases sitting between them. Germline V gene lookup returns CDR1 MGHRA and CDR2 YSYEKL. This CDR3 has 15 residues.

The chain joins TRBV19 to TRBJ2-7, with D possibly being TRBD2 (5 bases). The CDR3 sequence is 13 residues long. V lost 3 bases, J lost 3 bases, and 9 bases lay in between. The V gene's germline CDR1 is LNHDA and CDR2 SQIVND (reference sequence). Here the CDR3 reads CASSMRANYEQYF. The DNA for the CDR3 is TGTGCCAGTAGTATGCGGGCCAACTACGAGCAGTACTTC.

J is TRBJ2-7 and V is TRBV10-3; TRBD1 aligns across 9 bases. CDR1 is ENHRY and CDR2 is SYGVKD in the germline V gene. CDR3 size: 15 residues. The V segment lost 0 bases and the J segment 6 bases; nucleotides outside the gene matches: 6. The CDR3: CAISESRDRDFEQYF. CDR3 bases: TGTGCCATCAGTGAGTCGAGGGACAGGGATTTCGAGCAGTACTTC.

This clone was seen once. The chain links TRBV11-2 to TRBJ2-1; TRBD1 might be the D (6 bases). Germline assignment: CDR1 SGHAT and CDR2 FQNNGV. V was trimmed by 5 bases and J by 5 bases, leaving 10 bases between them. The CDR3 consists of 13 residues. The CDR3 reads CASSPGTNNEQFF. In DNA form, the CDR3 reads TGTGCCAGCAGCCCCGGGACAAACAATGAGCAGTTCTTC.

The rearrangement joins TRBV2 to TRBJ2-3; TRBD2 matches at 9 bases. Germline V gives CDR1 SNHLY, CDR2 FYNNEI. The CDR3 is 14 residues long. The junction had 4 bases not matched to a gene; V was cut back by 9 bases and J by 0 bases. This CDR3 reads CASKRGASTDTQYF. The CDR3 DNA reads TGTGCCAGTAAGCGGGGGGCTAGCACAGATACGCAGTATTTT.

The CDR3 loop reads CASSIGIRTITGELFF. The CDR3 DNA reads as TGCGCCAGCAGCATTGGCATCCGTACAATAACCGGGGAGCTGTTTTTT. The J gene is TRBJ2-2, the V gene TRBV5-1; D is unclear. V lost 4 bases to trimming and J lost 5 bases, with 18 bases between them. This CDR3 region has 16 residues. In germline, CDR1 is SGHRS, CDR2 YFSETQ.

The rearrangement uses TRBV4-1 and TRBJ1-4; 9 nucleotides match TRBD1. The ends lost 3 bases at V and 7 bases at J; junction bases unmatched: 12. There are 17 residues in the CDR3. Germline CDR1 is MGHRA and CDR2 is YSYEKL. The DNA of the CDR3 is TGCGCCAGCAGCCACCCAAGGGGCCGGGACAGGGTTGAAAAACTGTTTTTT. Protein: CASSHPRGRDRVEKLFF.

This clone has only one observation. The chain joins TRBV7-9 to TRBJ1-2; 10 bases align to TRBD1. Germline trimming cut 1 base from V and 14 bases from J; bases unmatched to any gene: 4. The CDR3 extends over 12 amino acids. From germline, CDR1 is SEHNR and CDR2 FQNEAQ (reference sequence). The CDR3 protein is CASSLEDRGATF. DNA of the CDR3: TGTGCCAGCAGCTTAGAGGACAGGGGGGCGACCTTC.